This TCR beta chain derives from a study of cytomegalovirus exposure and HLA in healthy donors. The PCR employed 60 Vbeta primers together with 13 Jbeta primers. Original handling: Roughly 80 million unique TCR beta chains, roughly 11 million of them shared, were counted by a later analysis. Assay used: immunoSEQ multiplex PCR; TCRdb lists only in-frame clones, some missing. Clone size and the V and J calls come from that table; the DNA yielded D and trimming. The sample shows 200,000 to 250,000 clones, approximately 70% of them seen only once. CDR1 and CDR2 from the germline V gene are SGDLS and YYNGEE. The CDR3 length is 13 residues. V was shortened by 0 bases and J by 1 base, with 5 bases between the two germline ends. Worth noting for this clone: At the DNA level, this CDR3 is encoded by other sequences in the same sample as well.

The study sampled nominally healthy donors, though unrecorded immune exposures were likely. The sequenced sample was PBMCs. The receptor was derived from a man aged 35 to 55 in good health and CMV-seropositive. This chain connects TRBV9 to TRBJ2-7; D may be TRBD1 (5 bases). CDR3 amino acids: CASSVAGSYEQYF. Written as DNA, the CDR3 is TGTGCCAGCAGCGTAGCAGGGTCCTACGAGCAGTACTTC.